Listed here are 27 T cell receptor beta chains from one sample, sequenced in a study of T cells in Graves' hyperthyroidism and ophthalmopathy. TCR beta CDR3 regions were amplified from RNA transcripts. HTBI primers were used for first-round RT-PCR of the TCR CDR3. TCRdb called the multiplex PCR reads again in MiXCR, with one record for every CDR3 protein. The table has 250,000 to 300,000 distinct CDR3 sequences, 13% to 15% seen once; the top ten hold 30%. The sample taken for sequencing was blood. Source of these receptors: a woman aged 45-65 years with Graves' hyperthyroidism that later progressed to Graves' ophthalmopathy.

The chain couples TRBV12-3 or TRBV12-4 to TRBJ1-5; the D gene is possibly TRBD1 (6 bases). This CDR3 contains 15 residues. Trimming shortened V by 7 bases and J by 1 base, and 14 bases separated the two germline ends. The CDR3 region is CASIEGVRSNQPQHF. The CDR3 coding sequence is TGTGCCAGCATCGAGGGGGTGAGGAGCAATCAGCCCCAGCATTTT.

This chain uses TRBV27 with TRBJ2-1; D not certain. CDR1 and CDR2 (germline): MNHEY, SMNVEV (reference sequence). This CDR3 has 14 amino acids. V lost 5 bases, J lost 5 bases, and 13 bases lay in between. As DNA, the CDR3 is TGTGCCAGCAGTCCCAGGACCAATAACAATGAGCAGTTCTTC. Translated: CASSPRTNNNEQFF.

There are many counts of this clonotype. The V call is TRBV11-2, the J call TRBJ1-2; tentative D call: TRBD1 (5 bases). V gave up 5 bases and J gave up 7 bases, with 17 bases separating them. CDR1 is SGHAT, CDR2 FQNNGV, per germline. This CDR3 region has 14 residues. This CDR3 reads CASSPPGLQSGYTF. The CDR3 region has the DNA TGTGCCAGCAGCCCTCCGGGACTTCAGAGTGGCTACACCTTC.

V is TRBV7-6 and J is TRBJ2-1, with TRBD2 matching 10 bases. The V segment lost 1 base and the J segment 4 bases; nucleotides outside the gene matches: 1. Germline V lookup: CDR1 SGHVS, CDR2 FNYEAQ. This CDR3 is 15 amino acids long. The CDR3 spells CASSLVSGRYNEQFF. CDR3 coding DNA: TGTGCCAGCAGCTTAGTTAGCGGGAGGTACAATGAGCAGTTCTTC.

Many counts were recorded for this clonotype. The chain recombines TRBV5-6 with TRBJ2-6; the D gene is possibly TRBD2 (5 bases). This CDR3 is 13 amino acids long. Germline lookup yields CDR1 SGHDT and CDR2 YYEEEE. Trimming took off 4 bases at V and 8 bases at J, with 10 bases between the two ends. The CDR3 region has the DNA TGTGCCAGCAGCCGACCCGGGACCAACGTCCTGACTTTC. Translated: CASSRPGTNVLTF.

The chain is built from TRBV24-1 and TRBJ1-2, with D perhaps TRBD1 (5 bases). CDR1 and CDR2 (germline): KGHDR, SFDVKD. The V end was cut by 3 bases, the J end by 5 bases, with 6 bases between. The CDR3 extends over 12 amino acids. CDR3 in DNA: TGTGCCACCAGTGATGGGGGATATGGCTACACCTTC. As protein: CATSDGGYGYTF.

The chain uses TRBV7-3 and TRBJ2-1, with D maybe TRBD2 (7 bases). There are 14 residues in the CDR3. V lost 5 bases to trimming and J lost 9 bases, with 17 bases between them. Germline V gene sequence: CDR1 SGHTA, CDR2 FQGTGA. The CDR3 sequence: CASSPWGGQGEQFF. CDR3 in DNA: TGTGCCAGCAGCCCTTGGGGGGGGCAGGGTGAGCAGTTCTTC.

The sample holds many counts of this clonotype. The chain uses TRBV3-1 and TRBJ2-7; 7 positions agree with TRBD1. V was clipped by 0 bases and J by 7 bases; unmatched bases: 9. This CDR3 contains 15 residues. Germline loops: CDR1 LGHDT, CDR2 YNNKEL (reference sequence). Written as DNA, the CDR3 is TGTGCCAGCAGCCAAGATCTAAGGGGGCTACGGGAGCAGTACTTC. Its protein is CASSQDLRGLREQYF.

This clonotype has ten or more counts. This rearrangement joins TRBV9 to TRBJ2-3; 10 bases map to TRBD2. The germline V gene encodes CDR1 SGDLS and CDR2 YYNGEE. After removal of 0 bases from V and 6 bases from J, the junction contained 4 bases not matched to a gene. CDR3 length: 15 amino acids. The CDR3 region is CASSVVLAGMDTQYF. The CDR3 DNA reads TGTGCCAGCAGCGTAGTACTAGCGGGGATGGATACGCAGTATTTT.

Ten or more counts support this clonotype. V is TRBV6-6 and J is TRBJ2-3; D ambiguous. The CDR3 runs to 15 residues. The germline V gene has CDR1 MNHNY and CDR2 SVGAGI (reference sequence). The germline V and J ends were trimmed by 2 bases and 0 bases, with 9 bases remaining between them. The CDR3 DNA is TGTGCCAGCAGTTACGGGTCGGAAAGCACAGATACGCAGTATTTT. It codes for CASSYGSESTDTQYF.

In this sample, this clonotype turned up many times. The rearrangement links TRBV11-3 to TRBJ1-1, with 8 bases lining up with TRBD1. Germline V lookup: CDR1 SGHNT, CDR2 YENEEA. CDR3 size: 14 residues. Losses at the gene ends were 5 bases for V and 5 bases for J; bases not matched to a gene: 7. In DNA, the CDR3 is TGTGCCAGCAGCGATACAGGGGGATGGACTGAAGCTTTCTTT. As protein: CASSDTGGWTEAFF.

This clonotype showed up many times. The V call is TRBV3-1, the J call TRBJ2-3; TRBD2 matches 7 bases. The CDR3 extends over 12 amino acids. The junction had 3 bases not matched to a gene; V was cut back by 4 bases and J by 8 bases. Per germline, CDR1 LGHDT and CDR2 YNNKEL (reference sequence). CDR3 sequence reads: CASSPGTTTQYF. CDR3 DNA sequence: TGTGCCAGCAGCCCCGGGACTACTACGCAGTATTTT.

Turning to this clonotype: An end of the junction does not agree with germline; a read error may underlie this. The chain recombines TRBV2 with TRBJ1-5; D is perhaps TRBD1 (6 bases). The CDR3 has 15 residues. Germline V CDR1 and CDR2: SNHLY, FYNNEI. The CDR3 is CASREHRDTNQPQHF. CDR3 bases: TGCGCCAGCAGGGAACACCGGGACACAAATCAGCCCCAGCATTTT.

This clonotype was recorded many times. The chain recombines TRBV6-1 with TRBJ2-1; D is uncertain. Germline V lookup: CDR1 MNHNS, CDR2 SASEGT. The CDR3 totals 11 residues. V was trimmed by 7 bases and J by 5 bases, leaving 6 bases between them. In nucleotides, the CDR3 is TGTGCCAGCAAAGGTGACAATGAGCAGTTCTTC. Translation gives CASKGDNEQFF.

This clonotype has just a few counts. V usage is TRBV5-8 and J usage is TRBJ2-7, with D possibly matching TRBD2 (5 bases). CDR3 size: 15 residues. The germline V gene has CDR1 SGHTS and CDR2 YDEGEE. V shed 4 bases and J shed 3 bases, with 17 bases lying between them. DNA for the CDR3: TGTGCCAGCAGCCAGAGGCGGAGAGGGCACTACGAGCAGTACTTC. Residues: CASSQRRRGHYEQYF.

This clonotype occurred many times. The CDR3 spells CASSLPQGSINEQYF. CDR3 nucleotide sequence: TGTGCCAGCAGCTTGCCCCAGGGGAGTATCAACGAGCAGTACTTC. The chain is built from TRBV5-5 and TRBJ2-7; tentative D call: TRBD1 (6 bases). CDR3 length equals 15 residues. Germline CDR1 SGHKS, CDR2 YYEKEE (reference sequence). V was cut by 1 base and J by 5 bases, with 16 bases left in between.

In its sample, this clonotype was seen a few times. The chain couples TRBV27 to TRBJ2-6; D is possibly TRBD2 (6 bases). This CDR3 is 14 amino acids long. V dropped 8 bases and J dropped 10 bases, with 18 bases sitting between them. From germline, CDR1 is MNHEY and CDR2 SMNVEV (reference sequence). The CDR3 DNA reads TGTGCCAGCGCTCCGCTGGGGGGTTTGAACGTCCTGACTTTC. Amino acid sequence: CASAPLGGLNVLTF.

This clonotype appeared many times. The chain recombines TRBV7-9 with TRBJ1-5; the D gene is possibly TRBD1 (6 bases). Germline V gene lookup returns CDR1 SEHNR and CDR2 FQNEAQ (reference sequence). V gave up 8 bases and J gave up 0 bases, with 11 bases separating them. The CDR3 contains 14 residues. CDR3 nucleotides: TGTGCCAGCTCACTGGGACATAGCAATCAGCCCCAGCATTTT. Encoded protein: CASSLGHSNQPQHF. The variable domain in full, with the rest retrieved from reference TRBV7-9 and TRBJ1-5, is DTGVSQNPRHKITKRGQNVTFRCDPISEHNRLYWYRQTLGQGPEFLTYFQNEAQLEKSRLLSDRFSAERPKGSFSTLEIQRTEQGDSAMYLCASSLGHSNQPQHFGDGTRLSIL.

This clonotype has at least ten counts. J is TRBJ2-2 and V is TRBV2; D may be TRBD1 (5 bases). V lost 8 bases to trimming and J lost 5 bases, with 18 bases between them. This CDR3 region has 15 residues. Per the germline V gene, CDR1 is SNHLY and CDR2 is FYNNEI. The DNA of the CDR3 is TGTGCCAGCTCGTGGGGCAGGGTTCGTACCGGGGAGCTGTTTTTT. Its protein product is CASSWGRVRTGELFF.

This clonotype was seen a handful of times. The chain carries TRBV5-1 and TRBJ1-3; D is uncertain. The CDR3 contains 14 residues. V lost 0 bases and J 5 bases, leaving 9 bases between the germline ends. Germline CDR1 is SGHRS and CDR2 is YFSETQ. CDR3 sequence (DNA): TGCGCCAGCAGCTTGGATGGACGACGAAACACCATATATTTT. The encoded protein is CASSLDGRRNTIYF.

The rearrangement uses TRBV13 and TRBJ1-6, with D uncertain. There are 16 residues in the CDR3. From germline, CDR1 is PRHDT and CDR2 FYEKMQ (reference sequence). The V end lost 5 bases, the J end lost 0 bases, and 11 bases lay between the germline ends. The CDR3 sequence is CASSHLGSSYNSPLHF. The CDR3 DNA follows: TGTGCCAGCAGCCACCTCGGGAGCTCCTATAATTCACCCCTCCACTTT. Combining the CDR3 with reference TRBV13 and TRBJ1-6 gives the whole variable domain AAGVIQSPRHLIKEKRETATLKCYPIPRHDTVYWYQQGPGQDPQFLISFYEKMQSDKGSIPDRFSAQQFSDYHSELNMSSLELGDSALYFCASSHLGSSYNSPLHFGNGTRLTVT.

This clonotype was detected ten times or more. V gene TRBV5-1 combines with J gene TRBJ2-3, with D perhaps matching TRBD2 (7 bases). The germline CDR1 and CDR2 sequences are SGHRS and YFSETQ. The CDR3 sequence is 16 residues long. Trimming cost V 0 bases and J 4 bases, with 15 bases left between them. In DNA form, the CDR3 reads TGCGCCAGCAGCTTGGATGGGGGGGCGCCGTCAGATACGCAGTATTTT. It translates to CASSLDGGAPSDTQYF. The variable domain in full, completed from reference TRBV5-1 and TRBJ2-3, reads KAGVTQTPRYLIKTRGQQVTLSCSPISGHRSVSWYQQTPGQGLQFLFEYFSETQRNKGNFPGRFSGRQFSNSRSEMNVSTLELGDSALYLCASSLDGGAPSDTQYFGPGTRLTVL.

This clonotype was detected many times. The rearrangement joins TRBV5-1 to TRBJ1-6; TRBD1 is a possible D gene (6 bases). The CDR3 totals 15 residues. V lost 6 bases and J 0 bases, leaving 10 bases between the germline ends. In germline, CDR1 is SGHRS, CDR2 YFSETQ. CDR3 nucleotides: TGCGCCAGCAACCGGGACAACTCCTATAATTCACCCCTCCACTTT. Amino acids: CASNRDNSYNSPLHF.

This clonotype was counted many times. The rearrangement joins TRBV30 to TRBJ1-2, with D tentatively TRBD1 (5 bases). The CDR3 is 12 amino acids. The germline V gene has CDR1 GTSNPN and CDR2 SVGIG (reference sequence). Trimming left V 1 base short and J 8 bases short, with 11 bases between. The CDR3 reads CAWSEQAGGYTF. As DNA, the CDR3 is TGTGCCTGGAGTGAACAGGCTGGCGGCTACACCTTC. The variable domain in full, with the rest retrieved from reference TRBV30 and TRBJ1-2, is SQTIHQWPATLVQPVGSPLSLECTVEGTSNPNLYWYRQAAGRGLQLLFYSVGIGQISSEVPQNLSASRPQDRQFILSSKKLLLSDSGFYLCAWSEQAGGYTFGSGTRLTVV.

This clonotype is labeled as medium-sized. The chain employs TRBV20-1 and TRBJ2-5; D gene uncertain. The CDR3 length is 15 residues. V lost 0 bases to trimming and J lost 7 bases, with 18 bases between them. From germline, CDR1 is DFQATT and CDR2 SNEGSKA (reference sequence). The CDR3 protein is CSARDTVGLESTQYF. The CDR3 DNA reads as TGCAGTGCTAGAGATACGGTCGGGCTCGAGTCGACCCAGTACTTC.

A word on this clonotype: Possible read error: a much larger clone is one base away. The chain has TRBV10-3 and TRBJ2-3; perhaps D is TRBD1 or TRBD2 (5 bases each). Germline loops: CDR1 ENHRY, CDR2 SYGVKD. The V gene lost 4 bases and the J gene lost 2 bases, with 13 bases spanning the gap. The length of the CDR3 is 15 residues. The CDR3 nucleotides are TGTGCCATCAGTGGCCGGGGCAGGGCCACAGATACGCAGTATTTT. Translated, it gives CAISGRGRATDTQYF.

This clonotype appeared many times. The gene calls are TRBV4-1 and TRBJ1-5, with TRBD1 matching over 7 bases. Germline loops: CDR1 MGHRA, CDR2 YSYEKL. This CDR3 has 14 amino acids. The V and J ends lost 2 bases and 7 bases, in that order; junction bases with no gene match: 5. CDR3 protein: CASSQSRTGQPQHF. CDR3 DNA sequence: TGCGCCAGCAGCCAATCACGGACAGGCCAGCCCCAGCATTTT.